This T cell receptor (beta chain) was found in a study of molecular identifiers for immune sequencing clone quantification. V lost 0 bases to trimming and J lost 2 bases, with 9 bases between them. CDR3 length equals 15 residues. Per germline, CDR1 PRHDT and CDR2 FYEKMQ (reference sequence). One entry per CDR3 protein, called by TCRdb with MiXCR from the PCR reads. The sample contains 460,000 or so distinct CDR3 sequences, under 30% of which appear only once. The receptor was isolated from a human donor in good health. Some libraries in this study had Jurkat cell RNA spiked in. Sequencing was done on a sample of naive CD8+ T cells from blood, with Jurkat cell RNA spiked in. The subset was: FACS-sorted CD8+CD4-CCR7+CD45RA+ naive T cells. The genes are TRBV13 and TRBJ2-3; D gene ambiguous. The CDR3 loop is CASSLGQRNTDTQYF. The CDR3 DNA reads TGTGCCAGCAGCTTAGGGCAGAGAAACACAGATACGCAGTATTTT.